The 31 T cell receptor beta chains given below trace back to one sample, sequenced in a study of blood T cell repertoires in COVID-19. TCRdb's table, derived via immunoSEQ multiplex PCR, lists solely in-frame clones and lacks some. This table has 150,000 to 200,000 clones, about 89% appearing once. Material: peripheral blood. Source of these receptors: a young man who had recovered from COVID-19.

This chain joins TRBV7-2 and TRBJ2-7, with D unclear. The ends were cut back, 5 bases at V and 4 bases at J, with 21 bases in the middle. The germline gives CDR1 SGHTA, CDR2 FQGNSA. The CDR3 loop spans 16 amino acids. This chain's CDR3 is CASSPNLVHHGYEQYF. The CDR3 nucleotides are TGTGCCAGCAGCCCAAATTTGGTCCACCACGGGTACGAGCAGTACTTC.

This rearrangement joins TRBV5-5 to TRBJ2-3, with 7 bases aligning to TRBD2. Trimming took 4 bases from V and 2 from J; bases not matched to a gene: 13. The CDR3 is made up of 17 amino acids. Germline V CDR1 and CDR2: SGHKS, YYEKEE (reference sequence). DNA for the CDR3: TGTGCCAGCAGCCTATATGAGCTAGCGGATGCCACAGATACGCAGTATTTT. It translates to CASSLYELADATDTQYF. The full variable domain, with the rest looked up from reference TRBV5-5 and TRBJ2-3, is DAGVTQSPTHLIKTRGQQVTLRCSPISGHKSVSWYQQVLGQGPQFIFQYYEKEERGRGNFPDRFSARQFPNYSSELNVNALLLGDSALYLCASSLYELADATDTQYFGPGTRLTVL.

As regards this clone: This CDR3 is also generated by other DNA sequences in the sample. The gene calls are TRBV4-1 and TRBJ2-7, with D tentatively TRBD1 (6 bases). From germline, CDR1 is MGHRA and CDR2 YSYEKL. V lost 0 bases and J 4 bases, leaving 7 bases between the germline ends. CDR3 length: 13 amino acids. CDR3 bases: TGCGCCAGCAGCCAAGATAGGGGGTACGAGCAGTACTTC. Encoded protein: CASSQDRGYEQYF.

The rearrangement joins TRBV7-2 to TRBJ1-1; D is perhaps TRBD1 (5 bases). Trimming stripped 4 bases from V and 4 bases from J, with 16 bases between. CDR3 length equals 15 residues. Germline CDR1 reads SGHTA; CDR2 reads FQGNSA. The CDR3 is CASSSLSWRGTEAFF. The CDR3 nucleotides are TGTGCCAGCAGCTCCCTTTCCTGGAGGGGCACTGAAGCTTTCTTT. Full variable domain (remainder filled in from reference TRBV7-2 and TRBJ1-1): GAGVSQSPSNKVTEKGKDVELRCDPISGHTALYWYRQSLGQGLEFLIYFQGNSAPDKSGLPSDRFSAERTGGSVSTLTIQRTQQEDSAVYLCASSSLSWRGTEAFFGQGTRLTVV.

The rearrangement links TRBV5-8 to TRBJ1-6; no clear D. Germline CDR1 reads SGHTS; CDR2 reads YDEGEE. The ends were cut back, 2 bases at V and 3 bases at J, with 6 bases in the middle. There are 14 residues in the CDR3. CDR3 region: CASSFPGYNSPLHF. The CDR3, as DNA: TGTGCCAGCAGCTTTCCGGGCTATAATTCACCCCTCCACTTT.

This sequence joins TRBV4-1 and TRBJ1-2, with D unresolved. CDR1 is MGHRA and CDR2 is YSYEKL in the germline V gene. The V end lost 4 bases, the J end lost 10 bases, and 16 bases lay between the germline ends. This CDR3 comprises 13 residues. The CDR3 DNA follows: TGCGCCAGCAGCCGCCTACCGGGAAATACCTACACCTTC. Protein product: CASSRLPGNTYTF.

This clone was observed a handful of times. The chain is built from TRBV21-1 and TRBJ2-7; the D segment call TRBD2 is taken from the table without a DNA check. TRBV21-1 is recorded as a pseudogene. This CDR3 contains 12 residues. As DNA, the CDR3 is TGTGCCAGCATCGAAAACCCCGGGGAGCAGTACTTC. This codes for CASIENPGEQYF.

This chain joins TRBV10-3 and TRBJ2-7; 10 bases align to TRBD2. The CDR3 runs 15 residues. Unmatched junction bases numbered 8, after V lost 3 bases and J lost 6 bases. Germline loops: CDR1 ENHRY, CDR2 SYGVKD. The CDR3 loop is CAISDMEVAGGEQYF. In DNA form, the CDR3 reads TGTGCCATCAGTGATATGGAGGTAGCGGGAGGCGAGCAGTACTTC.

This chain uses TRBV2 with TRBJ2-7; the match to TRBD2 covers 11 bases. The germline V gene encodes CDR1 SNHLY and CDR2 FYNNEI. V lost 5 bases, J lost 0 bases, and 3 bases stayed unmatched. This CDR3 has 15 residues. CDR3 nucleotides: TGTGCCAGCAGTATCGGACTAGCGGGCTCCTACGAGCAGTACTTC. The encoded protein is CASSIGLAGSYEQYF.

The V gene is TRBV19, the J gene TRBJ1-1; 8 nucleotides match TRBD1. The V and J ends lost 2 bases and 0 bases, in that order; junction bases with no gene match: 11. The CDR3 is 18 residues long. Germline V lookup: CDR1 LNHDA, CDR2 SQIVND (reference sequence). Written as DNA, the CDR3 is TGTGCCAGTAGTATACCCCAGGACAGGGTCCCTTTGAACACTGAAGCTTTCTTT. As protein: CASSIPQDRVPLNTEAFF.

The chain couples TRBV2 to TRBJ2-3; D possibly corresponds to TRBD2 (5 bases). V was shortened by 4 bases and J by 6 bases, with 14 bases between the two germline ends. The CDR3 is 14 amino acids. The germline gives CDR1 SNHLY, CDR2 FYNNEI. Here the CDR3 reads CASSGNARGDTQYF. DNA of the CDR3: TGTGCCAGCAGTGGGAACGCCCGAGGGGATACGCAGTATTTT.

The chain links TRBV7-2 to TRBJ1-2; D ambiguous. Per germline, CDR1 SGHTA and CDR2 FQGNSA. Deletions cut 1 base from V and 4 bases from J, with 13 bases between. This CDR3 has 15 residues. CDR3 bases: TGTGCCAGCAGCTTAGGTCTCTGGGAGTCCTATGGCTACACCTTC. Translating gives CASSLGLWESYGYTF.

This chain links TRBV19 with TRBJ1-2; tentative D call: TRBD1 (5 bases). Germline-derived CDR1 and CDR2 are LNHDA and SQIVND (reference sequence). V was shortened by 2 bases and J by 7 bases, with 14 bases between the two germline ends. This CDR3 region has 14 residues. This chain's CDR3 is CASSIMSQATGYTF. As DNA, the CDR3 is TGTGCCAGTAGTATAATGTCACAGGCCACTGGCTACACCTTC.

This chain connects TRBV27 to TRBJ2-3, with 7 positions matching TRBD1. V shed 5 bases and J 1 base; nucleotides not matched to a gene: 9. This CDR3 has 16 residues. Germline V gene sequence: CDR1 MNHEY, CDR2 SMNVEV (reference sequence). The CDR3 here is CASSPSQGHRTDTQYF. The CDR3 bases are TGTGCCAGCAGTCCGTCACAGGGGCACCGCACAGATACGCAGTATTTT.

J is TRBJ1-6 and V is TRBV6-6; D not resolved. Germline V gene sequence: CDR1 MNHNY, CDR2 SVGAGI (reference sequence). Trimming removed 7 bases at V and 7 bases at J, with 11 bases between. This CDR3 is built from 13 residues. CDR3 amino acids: CASTSLENSPLHF. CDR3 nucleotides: TGTGCCAGCACCTCACTAGAGAATTCACCCCTCCACTTT.

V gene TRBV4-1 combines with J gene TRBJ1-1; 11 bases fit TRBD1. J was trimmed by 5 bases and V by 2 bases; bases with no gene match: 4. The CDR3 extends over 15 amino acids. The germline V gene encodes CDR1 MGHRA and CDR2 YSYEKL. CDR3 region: CASSQWTGGETEAFF. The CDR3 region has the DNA TGCGCCAGCAGCCAATGGACAGGGGGCGAGACTGAAGCTTTCTTT.

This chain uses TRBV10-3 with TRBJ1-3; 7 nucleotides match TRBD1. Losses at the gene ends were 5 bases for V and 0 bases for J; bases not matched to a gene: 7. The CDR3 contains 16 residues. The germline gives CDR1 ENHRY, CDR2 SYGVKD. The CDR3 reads CAISRGQKASGNTIYF. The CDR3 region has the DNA TGTGCCATCAGTAGGGGACAGAAAGCCTCTGGAAACACCATATATTTT.

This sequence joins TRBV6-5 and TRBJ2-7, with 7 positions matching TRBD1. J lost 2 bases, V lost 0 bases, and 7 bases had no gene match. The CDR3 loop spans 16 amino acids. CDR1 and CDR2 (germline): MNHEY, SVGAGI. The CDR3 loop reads CASSYSATTGPYEQYF. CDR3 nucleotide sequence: TGTGCCAGCAGTTACTCGGCCACGACAGGGCCCTACGAGCAGTACTTC.

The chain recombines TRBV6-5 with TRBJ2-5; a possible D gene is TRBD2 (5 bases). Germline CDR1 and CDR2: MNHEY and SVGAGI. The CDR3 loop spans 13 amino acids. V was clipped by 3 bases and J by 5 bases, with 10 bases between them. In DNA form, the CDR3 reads TGTGCCAGCAGTTATTTCCGGGGTGAGACCCAGTACTTC. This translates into CASSYFRGETQYF.

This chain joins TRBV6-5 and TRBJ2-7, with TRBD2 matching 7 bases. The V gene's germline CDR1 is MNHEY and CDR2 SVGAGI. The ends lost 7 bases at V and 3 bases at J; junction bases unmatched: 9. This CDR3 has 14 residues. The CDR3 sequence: CASIERDVSYEQYF. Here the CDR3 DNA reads TGTGCCAGCATCGAGCGGGACGTTAGCTACGAGCAGTACTTC.

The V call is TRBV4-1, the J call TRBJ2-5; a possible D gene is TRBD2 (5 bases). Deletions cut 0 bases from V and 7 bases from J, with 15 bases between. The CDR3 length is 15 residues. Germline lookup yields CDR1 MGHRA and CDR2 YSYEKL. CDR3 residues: CASSQEIMEEGTQYF. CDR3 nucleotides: TGCGCCAGCAGCCAAGAGATCATGGAGGAAGGGACCCAGTACTTC.

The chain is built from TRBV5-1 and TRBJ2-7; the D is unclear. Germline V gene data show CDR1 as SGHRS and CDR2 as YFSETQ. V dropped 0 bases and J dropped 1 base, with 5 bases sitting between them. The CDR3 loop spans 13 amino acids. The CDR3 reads CASSLALSYEQYF. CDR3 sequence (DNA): TGCGCCAGCAGCTTGGCCCTTTCCTACGAGCAGTACTTC.

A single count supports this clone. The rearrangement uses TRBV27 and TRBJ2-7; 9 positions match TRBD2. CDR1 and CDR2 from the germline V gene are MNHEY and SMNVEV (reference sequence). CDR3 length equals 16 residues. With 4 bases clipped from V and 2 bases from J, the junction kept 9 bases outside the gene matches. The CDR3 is CASSSPRGGRAYEQYF. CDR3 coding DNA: TGTGCCAGCAGTTCGCCACGGGGCGGGAGGGCCTACGAGCAGTACTTC.

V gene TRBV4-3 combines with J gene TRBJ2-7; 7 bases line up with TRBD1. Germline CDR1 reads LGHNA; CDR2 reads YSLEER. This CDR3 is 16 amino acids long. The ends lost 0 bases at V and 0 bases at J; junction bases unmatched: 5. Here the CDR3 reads CASSQDLRGSSYEQYF. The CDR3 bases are TGCGCCAGCAGCCAAGATCTCAGGGGGAGCTCCTACGAGCAGTACTTC.

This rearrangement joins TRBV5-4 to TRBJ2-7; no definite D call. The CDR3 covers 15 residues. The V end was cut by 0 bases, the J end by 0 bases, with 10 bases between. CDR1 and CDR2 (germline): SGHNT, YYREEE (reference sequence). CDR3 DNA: TGTGCCAGCAGCTTGGGAGCGATTAGCTCCTACGAGCAGTACTTC. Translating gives CASSLGAISSYEQYF.

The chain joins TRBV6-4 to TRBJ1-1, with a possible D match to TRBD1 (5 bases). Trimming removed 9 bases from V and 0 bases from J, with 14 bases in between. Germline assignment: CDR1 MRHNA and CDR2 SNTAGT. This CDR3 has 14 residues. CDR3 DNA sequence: TGTGCCAGTCGCCCTGGGGCGTTGAACACTGAAGCTTTCTTT. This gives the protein CASRPGALNTEAFF.

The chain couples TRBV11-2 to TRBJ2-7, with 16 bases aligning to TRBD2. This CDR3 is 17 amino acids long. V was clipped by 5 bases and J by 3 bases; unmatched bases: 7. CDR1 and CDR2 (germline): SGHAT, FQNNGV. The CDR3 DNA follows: TGTGCCAGCAGCCCGGGACTAGCGGGAGGGCCTTTCTACGAGCAGTACTTC. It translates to CASSPGLAGGPFYEQYF.

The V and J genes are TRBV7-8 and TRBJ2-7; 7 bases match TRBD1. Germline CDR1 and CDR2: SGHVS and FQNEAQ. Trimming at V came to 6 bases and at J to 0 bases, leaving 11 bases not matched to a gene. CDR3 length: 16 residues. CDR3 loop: CASSSPGGTFSYEQYF. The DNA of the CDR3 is TGTGCCAGCAGTTCTCCAGGGGGTACGTTCTCCTACGAGCAGTACTTC.

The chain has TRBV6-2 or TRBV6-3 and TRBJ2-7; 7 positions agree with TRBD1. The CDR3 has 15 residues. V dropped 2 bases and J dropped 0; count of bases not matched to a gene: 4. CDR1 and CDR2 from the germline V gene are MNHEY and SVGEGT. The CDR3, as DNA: TGTGCCAGCAGTTACGAGGGGGCGAGCTCCTACGAGCAGTACTTC. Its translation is CASSYEGASSYEQYF.

Here the CDR3 reads CASSPRLSGTADTQYF. CDR3 sequence (DNA): TGCGCCAGCAGCCCGCGACTTAGCGGGACGGCAGATACGCAGTATTTT. This chain joins TRBV4-3 and TRBJ2-3; 8 positions agree with TRBD2. CDR3 length equals 16 residues. V lost 4 bases to trimming and J lost 4 bases; unmatched junction nucleotides: 10. Germline CDR1 is LGHNA and CDR2 is YSLEER.

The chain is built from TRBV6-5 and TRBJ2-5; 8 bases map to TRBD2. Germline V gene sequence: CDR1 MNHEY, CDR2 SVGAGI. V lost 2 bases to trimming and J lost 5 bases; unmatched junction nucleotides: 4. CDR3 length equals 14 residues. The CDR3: CASSYRSGGETQYF. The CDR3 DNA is TGTGCCAGCAGTTACCGGTCGGGAGGGGAGACCCAGTACTTC.